Each of the 22 T cell receptor beta chains below was sequenced from the same sample in a study of shared clonotypes between healthy human individuals (dated by TCRdb to the early 2020s). CD8 naive samples were CD45RO-negative cells positively selected for CCR7, giving a CD45RA+CCR7+ population that excluded TemRA cells. The library was built by means of the immunoSEQ multiplex PCR assay. The source is immuneACCESS, and TCRdb retained only in-frame sequences with V and J called. Part of the clones is not carried over; for the studies checked, unresolved V genes explain less than half of this, and the remainder is unexplained. The sample records around 1.9 million clones, approximately 94% of which are singletons. In total, the top ten clones hold under 2% of the sample. Sample: naive CD8+ T cells from PBMCs. The cell subset or site label on this specimen signifies: CD45RA+CCR7+. Receptors were obtained from a man younger than 30 in good health. Some clones in this sample may be carry-over from other donors' samples.

The chain couples TRBV11-1 to TRBJ2-2; D is tentatively TRBD1 or TRBD2 (7 bases each). The CDR3 has 16 residues. The V gene's germline CDR1 is SGHAT and CDR2 FQDESV (reference sequence). V was pared by 5 bases and J by 4 bases, with 17 bases between. CDR3 in DNA: TGTGCCAGCAGCCCACACAGGGGAGGGAGCACCGGGGAGCTGTTTTTT. It yields the protein CASSPHRGGSTGELFF.

This rearrangement joins TRBV6-6 to TRBJ2-7; D is uncertain. This CDR3 is built from 11 residues. V was clipped by 9 bases and J by 5 bases, with 11 bases between them. Looked up from germline, CDR1 is MNHNY and CDR2 is SVGAGI (reference sequence). CDR3 in amino acids: CASYNGHEQYF. CDR3 DNA: TGTGCCAGTTACAACGGTCACGAGCAGTACTTC.

The V and J genes are TRBV28 and TRBJ1-3; 7 bases agree with TRBD1. The CDR3 covers 15 residues. Germline V CDR1 and CDR2: MDHEN, SYDVKM. V trimming: 7 bases; J trimming: 7 bases; junction bases outside the gene matches: 13. The CDR3 DNA follows: TGTGCCAGCACCCCGGGGACAGAGACGTGGAACACCATATATTTT. It specifies CASTPGTETWNTIYF.

The chain couples TRBV6-5 to TRBJ2-3; the match to TRBD2 covers 11 bases. Germline V gives CDR1 MNHEY, CDR2 SVGAGI. This CDR3 is built from 15 residues. Trimming removed 6 bases from V and 10 bases from J; junction bases left unmatched: 12. CDR3 protein: CASSLGVAGGLAQYF. In nucleotides, the CDR3 is TGTGCCAGCAGCCTAGGAGTAGCGGGAGGGTTGGCGCAGTATTTT.

The rearrangement joins TRBV9 to TRBJ2-2; 8 nucleotides agree with TRBD2. J was trimmed by 5 bases and V by 3 bases; bases with no gene match: 6. Germline V gene sequence: CDR1 SGDLS, CDR2 YYNGEE. The CDR3 totals 15 residues. The CDR3 DNA sequence: TGTGCCAGCAGCGCCCTTAGCGGGGAGACCGGGGAGCTGTTTTTT. Translation: CASSALSGETGELFF.

This clone was seen only a few times. The chain carries TRBV5-1 and TRBJ1-1; the match to TRBD1 covers 9 bases. V lost 5 bases to trimming and J lost 6 bases; unmatched junction nucleotides: 8. CDR1 SGHRS and CDR2 YFSETQ come from the germline V gene. This CDR3 comprises 14 residues. The CDR3, as DNA: TGCGCCAGCAGTTCCGGGACAGGGTTCGCTGAAGCTTTCTTT. Protein: CASSSGTGFAEAFF.

The count of this clone is one. This chain connects TRBV28 to TRBJ2-5; D is unresolved. The CDR3 totals 15 residues. Germline-derived CDR1 and CDR2 are MDHEN and SYDVKM. Trimming left V 7 bases short and J 7 bases short, with 22 bases between. CDR3 DNA sequence: TGTGCCAGCACCCGCCCCGCCGGGCCCAGAGGGACCCAGTACTTC. It translates to CASTRPAGPRGTQYF.

The chain carries TRBV5-6 and TRBJ1-2; a weak D match, TRBD1 (6 bases). The CDR3 is 13 amino acids. V gave up 5 bases and J gave up 4 bases, with 12 bases separating them. Germline values: CDR1 SGHDT, CDR2 YYEEEE. The CDR3 DNA is TGTGCCAGCAGATCTCAGGGGACCTATGGCTACACCTTC. Encoded protein: CASRSQGTYGYTF.

V is TRBV7-8 and J is TRBJ2-1; D is ambiguous. The CDR3 covers 14 residues. The V gene's germline CDR1 is SGHVS and CDR2 FQNEAQ. V lost 0 bases to trimming and J lost 6 bases, with 9 bases between them. The DNA of the CDR3 is TGTGCCAGCAGCTTAGCGGTTACGTTCAATGAGCAGTTCTTC. Translation: CASSLAVTFNEQFF.

This clone was seen a single time. This sequence joins TRBV10-3 and TRBJ1-1; 9 bases align to TRBD1. CDR3 length: 12 residues. V was clipped by 4 bases and J by 8 bases; unmatched bases: 2. Germline CDR1 ENHRY, CDR2 SYGVKD. CDR3 sequence: CAISVDRGEAFF. In nucleotides, the CDR3 is TGTGCCATCAGTGTTGACAGGGGGGAAGCTTTCTTT.

The chain is built from TRBV21-1 and TRBJ1-1. TRBV21-1 is termed a pseudogene. The CDR3 contains 17 residues. In DNA form, the CDR3 reads TGTGCCAGCAGGCCCAGGAGGGGGGAACGGGGGAACACTGAAGCTTTCTTT. The encoded protein is CASRPRRGERGNTEAFF.

The rearrangement uses TRBV10-3 and TRBJ1-4; D unresolved. V was pared by 1 base and J by 12 bases, with 12 bases between. CDR3 size: 13 residues. The germline V gene has CDR1 ENHRY and CDR2 SYGVKD. CDR3 nucleotides: TGTGCCATCAGTGAGTACCTCCACGCCCAACTGTTTTTT. It codes for CAISEYLHAQLFF.

The gene calls are TRBV18 and TRBJ1-1, with 12 positions matching TRBD1. Germline trimming cut 4 bases from V and 5 bases from J; bases unmatched to any gene: 2. This CDR3 is built from 14 residues. The germline CDR1 and CDR2 sequences are KGHSH and LQKENI. The CDR3 protein is CASSRDRGPTEAFF. The CDR3, as DNA: TGTGCCAGCTCACGGGACAGGGGGCCTACTGAAGCTTTCTTT.

The chain carries TRBV20-1 and TRBJ1-2; D is perhaps TRBD1 (5 bases). V was trimmed by 8 bases and J by 8 bases, leaving 12 bases between them. CDR1 and CDR2 (germline): DFQATT, SNEGSKA (reference sequence). This CDR3 has 10 residues. The CDR3 spells CSLIGEGYTF. The DNA for the CDR3 is TGCAGTTTAATAGGGGAGGGCTACACCTTC.

The chain carries TRBV9 and TRBJ2-5; the match to TRBD2 covers 8 bases. CDR3 size: 16 residues. J lost 1 base, V lost 0 bases, and 5 bases had no gene match. Germline V gene lookup returns CDR1 SGDLS and CDR2 YYNGEE. CDR3 protein: CASSVGRGAVQETQYF. The CDR3 DNA is TGTGCCAGCAGCGTAGGGCGGGGGGCCGTCCAAGAGACCCAGTACTTC.

This clone was counted a few times. The rearrangement joins TRBV19 to TRBJ1-5, with unresolved D. Per the germline V gene, CDR1 is LNHDA and CDR2 is SQIVND (reference sequence). The CDR3 length is 15 residues. The V gene lost 7 bases and the J gene lost 5 bases, with 18 bases spanning the gap. CDR3 DNA: TGTGCCAGTACCCCGGCCTGGGAGGGCCATCAGCCCCAGCATTTT. Protein: CASTPAWEGHQPQHF.

The V call is TRBV10-3, the J call TRBJ2-1; D remains unclear. The CDR3 is 13 amino acids. Germline V gene data show CDR1 as ENHRY and CDR2 as SYGVKD. Trimming took 3 bases from V and 12 from J, leaving 15 bases between them. The CDR3 bases are TGTGCCATCAGTGACGAGACACAAATGGTGCAGTTCTTC. Translated, it gives CAISDETQMVQFF.

The chain employs TRBV2 and TRBJ2-1; D unclear. Germline CDR1 is SNHLY and CDR2 is FYNNEI. V was trimmed by 3 bases and J by 8 bases, leaving 8 bases between them. This CDR3 is built from 12 residues. The CDR3: CASSEPYDEQFF. The CDR3 bases are TGTGCCAGCAGTGAGCCGTATGATGAGCAGTTCTTC.

The V gene is TRBV19, the J gene TRBJ1-1, with D perhaps TRBD1 (6 bases). Germline CDR1 reads LNHDA; CDR2 reads SQIVND (reference sequence). This CDR3 region has 15 residues. Trimming removed 1 base from V and 4 bases from J, with 13 bases in between. The CDR3 nucleotides are TGTGCCAGTAGTATAGTGGCGGGAGGGGGCACTGAAGCTTTCTTT. It encodes CASSIVAGGGTEAFF.

The V and J genes are TRBV14 and TRBJ2-2; 7 nucleotides agree with TRBD1. Germline V CDR1 and CDR2: SGHDN, FVKESK. The CDR3 runs 18 residues. Unmatched junction bases numbered 10, after V lost 2 bases and J lost 1 base. CDR3 sequence reads: CASSQNAHRDRNTGELFF. The CDR3 coding sequence is TGTGCCAGCAGCCAAAATGCCCACCGGGACAGGAACACCGGGGAGCTGTTTTTT.

V gene TRBV28 combines with J gene TRBJ2-5; perhaps TRBD1 as D (6 bases). The CDR3 is 16 amino acids. Between the trimmed V and J ends, which lost 5 bases and 2 bases, there was a span of 18 bases. Germline V gives CDR1 MDHEN, CDR2 SYDVKM. The DNA for the CDR3 is TGTGCCAGCAGTAGGGCAGGGGAGATTAATCAAGAGACCCAGTACTTC. Translation gives CASSRAGEINQETQYF.

V usage is TRBV4-1 and J usage is TRBJ2-6, with 9 bases fitting TRBD1. Germline V CDR1 and CDR2: MGHRA, YSYEKL. V lost 1 base to trimming and J lost 8 bases; unmatched junction nucleotides: 6. This CDR3 has 16 amino acids. Here the CDR3 DNA reads TGCGCCAGCAGCCAAGGCACCGGGACAGGGTCCAACGTCCTGACTTTC. Translation: CASSQGTGTGSNVLTF.